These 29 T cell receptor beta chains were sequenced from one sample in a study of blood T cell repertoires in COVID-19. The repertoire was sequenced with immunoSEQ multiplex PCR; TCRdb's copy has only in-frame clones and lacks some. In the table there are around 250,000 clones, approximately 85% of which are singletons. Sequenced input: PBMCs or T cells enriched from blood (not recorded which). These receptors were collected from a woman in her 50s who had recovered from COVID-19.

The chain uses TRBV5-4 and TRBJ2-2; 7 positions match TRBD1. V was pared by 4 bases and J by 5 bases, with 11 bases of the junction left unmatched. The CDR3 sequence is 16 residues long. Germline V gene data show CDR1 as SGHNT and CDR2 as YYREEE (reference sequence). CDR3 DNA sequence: TGTGCCAGCAGCCTGAACAGGGGAGTTAGAACCGGGGAGCTGTTTTTT. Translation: CASSLNRGVRTGELFF.

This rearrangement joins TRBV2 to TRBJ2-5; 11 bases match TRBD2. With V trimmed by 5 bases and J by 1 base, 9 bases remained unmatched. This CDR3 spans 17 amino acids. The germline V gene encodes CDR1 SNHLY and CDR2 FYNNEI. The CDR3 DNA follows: TGTGCCAGCAGTACCAGCAGGACTAGCGGGTTCCAAGAGACCCAGTACTTC. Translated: CASSTSRTSGFQETQYF.

CDR3 protein: CASSPMGGAGGHGYGYTF. In DNA, the CDR3 is TGTGCCAGCAGTCCTATGGGGGGCGCAGGGGGACACGGCTATGGCTACACCTTC. The chain joins TRBV27 to TRBJ1-2; 7 positions match TRBD1. CDR1 is MNHEY, CDR2 SMNVEV, per germline (reference sequence). This CDR3 contains 18 residues. The ends lost 5 bases at V and 4 bases at J; junction bases unmatched: 19.

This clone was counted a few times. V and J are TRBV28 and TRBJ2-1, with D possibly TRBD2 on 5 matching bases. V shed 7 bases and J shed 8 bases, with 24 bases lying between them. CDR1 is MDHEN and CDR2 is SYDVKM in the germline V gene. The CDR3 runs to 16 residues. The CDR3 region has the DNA TGTGCCAGCACCTCCCCAAGAAGCGCGGGCCTGCATGAGCAGTTCTTC. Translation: CASTSPRSAGLHEQFF.

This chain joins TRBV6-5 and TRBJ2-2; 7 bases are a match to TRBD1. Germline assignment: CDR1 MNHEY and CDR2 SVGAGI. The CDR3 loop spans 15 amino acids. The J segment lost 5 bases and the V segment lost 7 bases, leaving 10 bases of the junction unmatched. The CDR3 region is CASIATGTVTGELFF. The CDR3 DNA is TGTGCCAGCATTGCGACCGGGACAGTTACCGGGGAGCTGTTTTTT.

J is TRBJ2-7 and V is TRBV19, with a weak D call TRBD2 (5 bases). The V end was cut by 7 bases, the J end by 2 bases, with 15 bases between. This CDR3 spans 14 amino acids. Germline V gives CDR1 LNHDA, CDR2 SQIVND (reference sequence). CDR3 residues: CASTGRDPPYEQYF. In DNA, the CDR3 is TGTGCCAGTACCGGACGGGATCCACCCTACGAGCAGTACTTC.

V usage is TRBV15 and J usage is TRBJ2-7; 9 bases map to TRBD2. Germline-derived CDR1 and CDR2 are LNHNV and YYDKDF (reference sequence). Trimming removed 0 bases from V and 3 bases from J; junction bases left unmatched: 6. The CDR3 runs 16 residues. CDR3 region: CATSRDWGGRGYEQYF. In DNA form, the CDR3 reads TGTGCCACCAGCAGAGATTGGGGCGGGAGGGGCTACGAGCAGTACTTC. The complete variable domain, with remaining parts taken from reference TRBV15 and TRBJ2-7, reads DAMVIQNPRYQVTQFGKPVTLSCSQTLNHNVMYWYQQKSSQAPKLLFHYYDKDFNNEADTPDNFQSRRPNTSFCFLDIRSPGLGDTAMYLCATSRDWGGRGYEQYFGPGTRLTVT.

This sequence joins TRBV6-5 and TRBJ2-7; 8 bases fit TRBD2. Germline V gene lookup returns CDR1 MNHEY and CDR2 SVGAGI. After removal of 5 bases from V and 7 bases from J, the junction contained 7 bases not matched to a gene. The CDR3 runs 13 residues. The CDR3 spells CASSPSGTREQYF. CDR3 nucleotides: TGTGCCAGCAGTCCATCCGGGACTAGAGAGCAGTACTTC.

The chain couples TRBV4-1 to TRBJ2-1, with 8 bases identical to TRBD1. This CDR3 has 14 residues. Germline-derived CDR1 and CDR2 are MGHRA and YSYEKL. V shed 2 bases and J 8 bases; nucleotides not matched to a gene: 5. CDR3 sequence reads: CASSQRTGIYEQFF. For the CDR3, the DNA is TGCGCCAGCAGCCAACGGACAGGGATCTATGAGCAGTTCTTC.

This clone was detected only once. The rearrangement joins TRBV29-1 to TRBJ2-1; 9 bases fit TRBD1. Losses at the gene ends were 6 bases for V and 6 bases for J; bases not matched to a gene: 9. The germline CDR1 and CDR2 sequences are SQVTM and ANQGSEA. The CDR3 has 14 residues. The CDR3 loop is CSVENRGRGNEQFF. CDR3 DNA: TGCAGCGTCGAAAACAGGGGGCGAGGCAATGAGCAGTTCTTC.

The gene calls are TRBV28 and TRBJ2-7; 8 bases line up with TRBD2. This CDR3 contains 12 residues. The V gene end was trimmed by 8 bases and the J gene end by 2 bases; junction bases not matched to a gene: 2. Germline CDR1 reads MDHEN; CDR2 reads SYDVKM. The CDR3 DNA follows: TGTGCCAGCGTAGCGGGACCCTACGAGCAGTACTTC. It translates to CASVAGPYEQYF.

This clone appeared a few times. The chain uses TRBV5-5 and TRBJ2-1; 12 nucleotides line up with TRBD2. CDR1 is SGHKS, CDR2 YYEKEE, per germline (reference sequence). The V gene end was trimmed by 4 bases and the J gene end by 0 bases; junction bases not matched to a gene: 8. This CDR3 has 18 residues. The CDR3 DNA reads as TGTGCCAGCAGCCCCTCGACTAGCGGGAGAAGCTCCTACAATGAGCAGTTCTTC. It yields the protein CASSPSTSGRSSYNEQFF.

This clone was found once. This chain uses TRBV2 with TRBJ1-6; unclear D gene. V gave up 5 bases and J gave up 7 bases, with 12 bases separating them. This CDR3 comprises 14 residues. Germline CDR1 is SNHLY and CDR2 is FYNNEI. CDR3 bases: TGTGCCAGCAGTCGGAGCGCCCGGAATTCACCCCTCCACTTT. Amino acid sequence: CASSRSARNSPLHF.

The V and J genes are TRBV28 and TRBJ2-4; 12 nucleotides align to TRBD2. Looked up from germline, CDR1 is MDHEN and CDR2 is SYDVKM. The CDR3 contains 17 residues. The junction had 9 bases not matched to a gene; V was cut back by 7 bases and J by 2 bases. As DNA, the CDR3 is TGTGCCAGCACCCCTCCTGGACTAGCGGGATCCAAAAACATTCAGTACTTC. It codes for CASTPPGLAGSKNIQYF.

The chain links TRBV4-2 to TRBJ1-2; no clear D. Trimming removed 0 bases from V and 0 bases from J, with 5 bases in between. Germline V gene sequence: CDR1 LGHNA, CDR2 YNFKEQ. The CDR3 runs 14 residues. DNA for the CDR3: TGTGCCAGCAGCCAAGATGACACTAACTATGGCTACACCTTC. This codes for CASSQDDTNYGYTF.

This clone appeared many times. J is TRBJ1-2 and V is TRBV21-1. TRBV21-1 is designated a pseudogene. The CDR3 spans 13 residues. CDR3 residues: CASSGRVGYGYTF. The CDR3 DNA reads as TGTGCCAGCTCGGGGAGGGTGGGCTATGGCTACACCTTC.

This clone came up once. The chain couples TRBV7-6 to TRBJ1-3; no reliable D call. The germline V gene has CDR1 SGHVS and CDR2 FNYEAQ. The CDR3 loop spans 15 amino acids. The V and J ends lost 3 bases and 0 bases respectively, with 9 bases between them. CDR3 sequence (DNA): TGTGCCAGCAGCTTCGGTCGCGGCTCTGGAAACACCATATATTTT. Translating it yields CASSFGRGSGNTIYF.

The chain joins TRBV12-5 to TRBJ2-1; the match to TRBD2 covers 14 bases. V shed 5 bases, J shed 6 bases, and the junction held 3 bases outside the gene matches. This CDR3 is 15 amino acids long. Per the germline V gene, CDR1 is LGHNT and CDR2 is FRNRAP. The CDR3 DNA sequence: TGTGCTAGTGGTGGGACTAGCGGGAGTGTCAATGAGCAGTTCTTC. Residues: CASGGTSGSVNEQFF.

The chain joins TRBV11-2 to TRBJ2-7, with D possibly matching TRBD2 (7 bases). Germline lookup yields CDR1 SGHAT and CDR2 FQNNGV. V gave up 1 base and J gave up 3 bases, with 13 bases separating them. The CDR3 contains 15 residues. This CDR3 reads CASSLGRGGSYEQYF. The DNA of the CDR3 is TGTGCCAGCAGCTTAGGTAGGGGGGGGAGCTACGAGCAGTACTTC. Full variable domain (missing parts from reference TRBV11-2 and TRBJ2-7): EAGVAQSPRYKIIEKRQSVAFWCNPISGHATLYWYQQILGQGPKLLIQFQNNGVVDDSQLPKDRFSAERLKGVDSTLKIQPAKLEDSAVYLCASSLGRGGSYEQYFGPGTRLTVT.

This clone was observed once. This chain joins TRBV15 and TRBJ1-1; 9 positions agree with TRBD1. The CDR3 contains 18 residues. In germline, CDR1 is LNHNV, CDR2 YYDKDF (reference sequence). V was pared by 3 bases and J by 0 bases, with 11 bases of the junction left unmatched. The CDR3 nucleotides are TGTGCCACCAGCAGGACCGGGACAGGGTTGGGGATGAACACTGAAGCTTTCTTT. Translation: CATSRTGTGLGMNTEAFF. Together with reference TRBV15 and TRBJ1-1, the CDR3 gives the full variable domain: DAMVIQNPRYQVTQFGKPVTLSCSQTLNHNVMYWYQQKSSQAPKLLFHYYDKDFNNEADTPDNFQSRRPNTSFCFLDIRSPGLGDTAMYLCATSRTGTGLGMNTEAFFGQGTRLTVV.

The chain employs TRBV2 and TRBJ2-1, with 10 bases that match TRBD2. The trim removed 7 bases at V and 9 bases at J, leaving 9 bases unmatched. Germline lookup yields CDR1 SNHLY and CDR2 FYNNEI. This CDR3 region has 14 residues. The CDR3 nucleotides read TGTGCCAGCACGGAGCTAGCGGGAGTAAGTGAGCAGTTCTTC. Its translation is CASTELAGVSEQFF.

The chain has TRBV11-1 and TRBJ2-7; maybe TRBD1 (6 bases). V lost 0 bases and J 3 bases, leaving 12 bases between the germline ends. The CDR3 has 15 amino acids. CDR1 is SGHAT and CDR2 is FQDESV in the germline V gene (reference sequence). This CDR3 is CASSLAWGRSYEQYF. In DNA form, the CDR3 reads TGTGCCAGCAGCTTAGCGTGGGGGCGCAGCTACGAGCAGTACTTC.

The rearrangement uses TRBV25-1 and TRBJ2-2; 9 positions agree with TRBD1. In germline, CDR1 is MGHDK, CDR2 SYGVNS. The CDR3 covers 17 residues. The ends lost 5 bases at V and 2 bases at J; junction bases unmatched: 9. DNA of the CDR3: TGTGCCAGCAGTTTCCCCCCGGGACAGGGTAACACCGGGGAGCTGTTTTTT. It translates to CASSFPPGQGNTGELFF. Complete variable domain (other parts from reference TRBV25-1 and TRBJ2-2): EADIYQTPRYLVIGTGKKITLECSQTMGHDKMYWYQQDPGMELHLIHYSYGVNSTEKGDLSSESTVSRIRTEHFPLTLESARPSHTSQYLCASSFPPGQGNTGELFFGEGSRLTVL.

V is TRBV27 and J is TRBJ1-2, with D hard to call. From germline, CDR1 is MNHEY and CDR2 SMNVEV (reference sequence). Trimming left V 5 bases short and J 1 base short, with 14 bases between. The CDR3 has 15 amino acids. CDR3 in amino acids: CASSPERTVNYGYTF. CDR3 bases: TGTGCCAGCAGTCCTGAAAGGACTGTTAACTATGGCTACACCTTC.

The CDR3 DNA follows: TGCGCCAGCAGCCAAGCAAGTCGCCAGGGTGGTCAGCCCCAGCATTTT. This sequence encodes CASSQASRQGGQPQHF. This sequence joins TRBV4-1 and TRBJ1-5; tentatively, D is TRBD1 (5 bases). Germline lookup yields CDR1 MGHRA and CDR2 YSYEKL. V was pared by 1 base and J by 6 bases, with 16 bases between. This CDR3 is built from 16 residues.

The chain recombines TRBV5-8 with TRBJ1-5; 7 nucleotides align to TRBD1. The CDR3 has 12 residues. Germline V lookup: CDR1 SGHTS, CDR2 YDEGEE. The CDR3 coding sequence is TGTGCTACGGGACAGCGAAATCAGCCCCAGCATTTT. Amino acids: CATGQRNQPQHF. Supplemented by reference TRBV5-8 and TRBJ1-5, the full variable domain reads EAGVTQSPTHLIKTRGQQATLRCSPISGHTSVYWYQQALGLGLQFLLWYDEGEERNRGNFPPRFSGRQFPNYSSELNVNALELEDSALYLCATGQRNQPQHFGDGTRLSIL.

This CDR3 reads CASRPRSNTGELFF. The CDR3 nucleotides read TGTGCCAGCAGACCCAGATCGAACACCGGGGAGCTGTTTTTT. The V gene is TRBV28, the J gene TRBJ2-2; D gene ambiguous. Trimming took 6 bases from V and 0 from J, leaving 8 bases between them. Germline V gene lookup returns CDR1 MDHEN and CDR2 SYDVKM. The CDR3 sequence is 14 residues long.

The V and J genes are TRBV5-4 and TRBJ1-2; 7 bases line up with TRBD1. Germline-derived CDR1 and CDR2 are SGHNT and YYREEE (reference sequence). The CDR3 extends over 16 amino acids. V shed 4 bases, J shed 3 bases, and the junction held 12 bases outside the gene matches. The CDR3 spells CASSPVLTGPDYGYTF. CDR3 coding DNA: TGTGCCAGCAGCCCAGTATTGACAGGGCCCGACTATGGCTACACCTTC.

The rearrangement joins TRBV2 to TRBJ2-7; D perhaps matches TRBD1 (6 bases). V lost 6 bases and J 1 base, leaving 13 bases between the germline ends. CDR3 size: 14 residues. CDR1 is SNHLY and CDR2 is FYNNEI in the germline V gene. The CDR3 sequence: CASSTGFRSYEQYF. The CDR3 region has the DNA TGTGCCAGCAGCACAGGGTTCCGATCCTACGAGCAGTACTTC. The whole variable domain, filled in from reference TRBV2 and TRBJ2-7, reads EPEVTQTPSHQVTQMGQEVILRCVPISNHLYFYWYRQILGQKVEFLVSFYNNEISEKSEIFDDQFSVERPDGSNFTLKIRSTKLEDSAMYFCASSTGFRSYEQYFGPGTRLTVT.